A single sample gave rise to the 10 T cell receptor beta chains below, sequenced in a study of regulatory T cells in long-lasting Graves disease. To make TCR beta libraries, researchers used iRepertoire HTBI primers and Arm-PCR of CDR3 regions. TCRdb re-derived calls from the multiplex PCR reads in MiXCR, one entry per CDR3 protein. Of 250,000 to 400,000 distinct CDR3 sequences listed, about 18% were seen once; the top ten hold more than 35%. Documented time point: newly diagnosed GD, antithyroid drugs for less than 3 months. RNA isolated from PBMCs was used to make the TCR library. This material consisted of peripheral blood mononuclear cells (PBMCs), taken at new diagnosis, from a patient treated with antithyroid drugs. Every receptor here comes from a female donor with Graves disease.

This clonotype came up many times. The CDR3 protein is CASSSAGGNYGYTF. CDR3 DNA sequence: TGTGCCAGCAGCTCGGCGGGGGGAAACTATGGCTACACCTTC. The genes are TRBV2 and TRBJ1-2; possibly TRBD1 for D (5 bases). There are 14 residues in the CDR3. Trimming took off 6 bases at V and 2 bases at J, with 13 bases between the two ends. The germline CDR1 and CDR2 sequences are SNHLY and FYNNEI.

This clonotype is a singleton in its sample. V usage is TRBV7-2 and J usage is TRBJ2-3, with 11 bases identical to TRBD2. Losses at the gene ends were 2 bases for V and 4 bases for J; bases not matched to a gene: 5. The germline V gene has CDR1 SGHTA and CDR2 FQGNSA. This CDR3 is built from 16 residues. The CDR3: CASSLPLAGGPDTQYF. CDR3 in DNA: TGTGCCAGCAGCTTACCCCTAGCGGGAGGCCCAGATACGCAGTATTTT. Complete variable domain (other parts from reference TRBV7-2 and TRBJ2-3): GAGVSQSPSNKVTEKGKDVELRCDPISGHTALYWYRQSLGQGLEFLIYFQGNSAPDKSGLPSDRFSAERTGGSVSTLTIQRTQQEDSAVYLCASSLPLAGGPDTQYFGPGTRLTVL.

This clonotype was picked up a small number of times. The chain joins TRBV28 to TRBJ2-7, with D possibly being TRBD2 (6 bases). The CDR3 runs to 13 residues. The V gene lost 2 bases and the J gene lost 2 bases, with 7 bases spanning the gap. Germline V lookup: CDR1 MDHEN, CDR2 SYDVKM. Here the CDR3 reads CASSLPSAYEQYF. In DNA form, the CDR3 reads TGTGCCAGCAGTTTACCTAGCGCCTACGAGCAGTACTTC.

In its sample, this clonotype was seen many times. This chain uses TRBV10-3 with TRBJ2-1, with D tentatively TRBD1 or TRBD2 (6 bases each). The germline gives CDR1 ENHRY, CDR2 SYGVKD. The CDR3 covers 15 residues. V lost 11 bases to trimming and J lost 0 bases, with 17 bases between them. In DNA, the CDR3 is TGTGCCCACCTTCGAGAGGGGGGCTCCTACAATGAGCAGTTCTTC. Encoded protein: CAHLREGGSYNEQFF.

This clonotype was seen ten or more times. The gene calls are TRBV9 and TRBJ2-7, with TRBD1 identical over 7 bases. The CDR3 is 13 amino acids. V lost 3 bases, J lost 5 bases, and 5 bases stayed unmatched. CDR1 and CDR2 (germline): SGDLS, YYNGEE. The CDR3 DNA sequence: TGTGCCAGCAGCGCCACAGGGGCCCACGAGCAGTACTTC. It is translated as CASSATGAHEQYF.

The rearrangement uses TRBV6-2 or TRBV6-3 and TRBJ2-7; D is possibly TRBD2 (5 bases). Germline V gives CDR1 MNHEY, CDR2 SVGEGT. Trimming stripped 5 bases from V and 3 bases from J, with 17 bases between. There are 15 residues in the CDR3. The CDR3 sequence: CASSEGSPGVYEQYF. CDR3 nucleotide sequence: TGTGCCAGCAGTGAAGGGAGCCCCGGGGTCTACGAGCAGTACTTC.

This clonotype was counted at least ten times. This sequence joins TRBV6-1 and TRBJ2-1; 7 nucleotides match TRBD2. V was clipped by 1 base and J by 4 bases; unmatched bases: 4. Germline V lookup: CDR1 MNHNS, CDR2 SASEGT. CDR3 length equals 15 residues. The CDR3: CASSEGLAAYNEQFF. The DNA for the CDR3 is TGTGCCAGCAGTGAAGGCCTAGCGGCTTACAATGAGCAGTTCTTC.

The sample holds many counts of this clonotype. The CDR3 DNA sequence: TGCGCCAGCAGCCCGGGACTAGGTGGAGAGACCCAGTACTTC. It yields the protein CASSPGLGGETQYF. V usage is TRBV4-1 and J usage is TRBJ2-5; TRBD2 matches at 8 bases. Per germline, CDR1 MGHRA and CDR2 YSYEKL. The V gene end was trimmed by 4 bases and the J gene end by 4 bases; junction bases not matched to a gene: 5. The CDR3 length is 14 residues.

This clonotype was detected only a few times. V gene TRBV11-3 combines with J gene TRBJ1-5; no clear D. V shed 2 bases and J shed 10 bases, with 15 bases lying between them. The CDR3 covers 14 residues. Germline CDR1 SGHNT, CDR2 YENEEA. The CDR3 DNA is TGTGCCAGCAGCTTACAGTCCCACCCGGGTCCCCAGCATTTT. Translation gives CASSLQSHPGPQHF. Supplemented by reference TRBV11-3 and TRBJ1-5, the full variable domain reads EAGVVQSPRYKIIEKKQPVAFWCNPISGHNTLYWYLQNLGQGPELLIRYENEEAVDDSQLPKDRFSAERLKGVDSTLKIQPAELGDSAVYLCASSLQSHPGPQHFGDGTRLSIL.

The V and J genes are TRBV28 and TRBJ1-5; weak D call: TRBD1 (5 bases). With 5 bases removed from V and 0 bases from J, the gap between germline ends came to 23 bases. The CDR3 has 19 residues. The germline CDR1 and CDR2 sequences are MDHEN and SYDVKM. The CDR3 spells CASSPVPGLSTDSNQPQHF. The DNA for the CDR3 is TGTGCCAGCAGTCCCGTGCCAGGGTTATCAACTGATAGCAATCAGCCCCAGCATTTT.